This passage covers 9 T cell receptor beta chains from one sample sequenced in a study (dated by TCRdb to 2021 to 2024). Libraries were prepared through the immunoSEQ multiplex PCR assay. TCRdb holds this immuneACCESS table with in-frame rearrangements only. Some clones are missing; in checked studies, unresolved V genes explain under half, and the rest has no known cause. Counted in this sample were around 50,000 clones; approximately 93% of them appeared once. Over 8.5% of the sample is in the top ten clones. Source material: PBMCs. The receptors originated from a man aged 40-50 years with rheumatoid arthritis.

CDR3 nucleotide sequence: TGTGCCTGGAGTTCAGGGGGGAACTTATTGGTCACTGAAGCTTTCTTT. This gives the protein CAWSSGGNLLVTEAFF. The chain couples TRBV30 to TRBJ1-1, with TRBD1 matching 7 bases. Germline loops: CDR1 GTSNPN, CDR2 SVGIG (reference sequence). The CDR3 extends over 16 amino acids. The V gene end was trimmed by 2 bases and the J gene end by 4 bases; junction bases not matched to a gene: 13. Using reference TRBV30 and TRBJ1-1 for the parts outside the CDR3, the full variable domain is SQTIHQWPATLVQPVGSPLSLECTVEGTSNPNLYWYRQAAGRGLQLLFYSVGIGQISSEVPQNLSASRPQDRQFILSSKKLLLSDSGFYLCAWSSGGNLLVTEAFFGQGTRLTVV.

The chain recombines TRBV4-1 with TRBJ2-1; D might be TRBD2 (5 bases). Deletions cut 0 bases from V and 4 bases from J, with 13 bases between. Germline-derived CDR1 and CDR2 are MGHRA and YSYEKL. The CDR3 spans 16 residues. The CDR3 here is CASSQDPRAPYNEQFF. CDR3 bases: TGCGCCAGCAGCCAAGATCCGCGGGCCCCATACAATGAGCAGTTCTTC.

The CDR3 DNA is TGTGCCAGCAGCTTACGTGGGACAGGGACTAATGAAAAACTGTTTTTT. Its translation is CASSLRGTGTNEKLFF. The chain has TRBV7-8 and TRBJ1-4; TRBD1 matches 9 bases. V shed 2 bases and J 2 bases; nucleotides not matched to a gene: 3. The CDR3 runs to 16 residues. From germline, CDR1 is SGHVS and CDR2 FQNEAQ.

The rearrangement links TRBV27 to TRBJ1-2; possibly TRBD1 for D (6 bases). This CDR3 spans 11 amino acids. V was cut by 8 bases and J by 4 bases, with 8 bases left in between. Germline-derived CDR1 and CDR2 are MNHEY and SMNVEV (reference sequence). DNA of the CDR3: TGTGCCAGCTGGGACACCTATGGCTACACCTTC. This encodes CASWDTYGYTF.

This clone was recorded once. The chain uses TRBV7-3 and TRBJ2-3; D is uncertain. Per the germline V gene, CDR1 is SGHTA and CDR2 is FQGTGA. Trimming took off 4 bases at V and 2 bases at J, with 13 bases between the two ends. This CDR3 has 15 residues. The CDR3 DNA is TGTGCCAGCAGCTCCACGGGCAGCCTCACAGATACGCAGTATTTT. The encoded protein is CASSSTGSLTDTQYF.

This clone has a single count. V usage is TRBV2 and J usage is TRBJ1-2; TRBD1 is a possible D gene (6 bases). The germline V gene encodes CDR1 SNHLY and CDR2 FYNNEI. The length of the CDR3 is 14 residues. The V gene lost 4 bases and the J gene lost 6 bases, with 15 bases spanning the gap. This CDR3 reads CASSGTVQGNGYTF. In nucleotides, the CDR3 is TGTGCCAGCAGTGGGACGGTACAGGGAAATGGCTACACCTTC.

This chain connects TRBV5-1 to TRBJ2-7; 7 nucleotides agree with TRBD1. Germline lookup yields CDR1 SGHRS and CDR2 YFSETQ. The CDR3 consists of 13 residues. J was trimmed by 7 bases and V by 4 bases; bases with no gene match: 8. The CDR3 is CASSTTGVGEQYF. CDR3 in DNA: TGCGCCAGCAGCACCACAGGGGTGGGGGAGCAGTACTTC.

This rearrangement joins TRBV3-1 (or the pseudogene TRBV3-2) to TRBJ1-4, with D tentatively TRBD1 (5 bases). V gave up 7 bases and J gave up 2 bases, with 14 bases separating them. CDR3 length: 15 residues. Germline V gene data show CDR1 as LGHDT and CDR2 as YNNKEL (reference sequence). Here the CDR3 DNA reads TGTGCCAGCACCCCCCACCAGGGTACTAATGAAAAACTGTTTTTT. Amino acid sequence: CASTPHQGTNEKLFF.

The chain is built from TRBV7-9 and TRBJ2-7; D uncertain. CDR1 and CDR2 from the germline V gene are SEHNR and FQNEAQ (reference sequence). The CDR3 runs 11 residues. Trimming shortened V by 5 bases and J by 4 bases, and 6 bases separated the two germline ends. The chain's CDR3 is CASSPEYEQYF. CDR3 DNA: TGTGCCAGCAGCCCCGAGTACGAGCAGTACTTC.